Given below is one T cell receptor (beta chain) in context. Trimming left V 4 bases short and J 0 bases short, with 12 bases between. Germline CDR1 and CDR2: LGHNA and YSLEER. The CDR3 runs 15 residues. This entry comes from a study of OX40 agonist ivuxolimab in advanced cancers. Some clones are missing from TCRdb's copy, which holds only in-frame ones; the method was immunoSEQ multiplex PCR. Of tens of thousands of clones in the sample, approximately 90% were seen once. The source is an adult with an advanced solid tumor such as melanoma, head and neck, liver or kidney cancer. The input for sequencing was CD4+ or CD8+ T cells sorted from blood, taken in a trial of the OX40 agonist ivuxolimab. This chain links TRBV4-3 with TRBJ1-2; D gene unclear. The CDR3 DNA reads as TGCGCCAGCAGCCTGTACGTGGAAGCTAACTATGGCTACACCTTC. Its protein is CASSLYVEANYGYTF.